Listed here are 32 T cell receptor beta chains from one sample, sequenced in a study of CD8+CD57+ T cells in acquired aplastic anemia (dated by TCRdb to 2016 to 2019). The sample was run on an Illumina HiSeq 2000. TCR beta VDJ combination and CDR3 sequence profiling used genomic DNA as the template. TCRdb handled the public reads itself, with Q25 trimming in fastp and clone calling in MiXCR, and kept productive beta chains. Each CDR3 protein appears once, grouped with its most common genes and DNA. In this sample the table shows about 190,000 distinct CDR3 sequences, about half of which occur a single time. The top ten clonotypes cover about a sixth of the sample. The sequenced material came from sorted CD4+, CD8+, or CD8+CD57+ T cells (not recorded which) from PBMCs. All receptors come from a human donor in good health, serving as a control.

This clonotype has at least ten counts. This chain uses TRBV6-5 with TRBJ2-5; possible D gene TRBD2, 6 bases. CDR1 and CDR2 from the germline V gene are MNHEY and SVGAGI. V dropped 0 bases and J dropped 5 bases, with 10 bases sitting between them. There are 14 residues in the CDR3. The CDR3 is CASSYSAGIETQYF. In DNA, the CDR3 is TGTGCCAGCAGTTACTCCGCGGGGATCGAGACCCAGTACTTC.

This clonotype occurred many times. The chain uses TRBV15 and TRBJ2-3; D may correspond to TRBD1 or TRBD2 (6 bases each). CDR3 length: 15 amino acids. V shed 6 bases and J shed 5 bases, with 18 bases lying between them. Germline values: CDR1 LNHNV, CDR2 YYDKDF (reference sequence). DNA for the CDR3: TGTGCCACCAGTACCGATGAGGGGGGCTTAGATACGCAGTATTTT. This encodes CATSTDEGGLDTQYF.

The chain joins TRBV7-2 to TRBJ2-5; perhaps TRBD1 as D (6 bases). The J call may be in error: the DNA end matches TRBJ2-7 better. This CDR3 has 12 amino acids. Germline V gene data show CDR1 as SGHTA and CDR2 as FQGNSA. The CDR3 sequence is CASSLGTAEQYF. In nucleotides, the CDR3 is TGTGCCAGCAGCTTAGGGACAGCCGAGCAGTACTTC.

The chain joins TRBV10-1 to TRBJ2-3; weak D call: TRBD2 (6 bases). This CDR3 spans 14 amino acids. Germline V gene lookup returns CDR1 WNHNN and CDR2 SYGVQD (reference sequence). With 3 bases removed from V and 9 bases from J, the gap between germline ends came to 16 bases. CDR3: CASSDGGGGWTQYF. The CDR3 nucleotides are TGCGCCAGCAGTGATGGTGGGGGAGGTTGGACGCAGTATTTT.

Many counts were recorded for this clonotype. The J gene is TRBJ1-2, the V gene TRBV27; no clear D gene. Germline V lookup: CDR1 MNHEY, CDR2 SMNVEV (reference sequence). Trimming pared 5 bases from V and 2 bases from J, leaving 12 bases between. The CDR3 is 14 residues long. CDR3 in amino acids: CASSPQGGNYGYTF. CDR3 in DNA: TGTGCCAGCAGTCCACAAGGAGGGAACTATGGCTACACCTTC.

A single count supports this clonotype. The V call is TRBV10-3, the J call TRBJ2-7, with 12 bases identical to TRBD1. From germline, CDR1 is ENHRY and CDR2 SYGVKD. J lost 9 bases, V lost 10 bases, and 10 bases had no gene match. This CDR3 spans 13 amino acids. CDR3 bases: TGTGCCAGCAACGCCGGGACAGGGGGCGGGCAGTACTTC. Residues: CASNAGTGGGQYF.

The chain has TRBV19 and TRBJ1-1, with no clear D. V shed 4 bases and J shed 6 bases, with 18 bases lying between them. The CDR3 loop spans 15 amino acids. Germline values: CDR1 LNHDA, CDR2 SQIVND (reference sequence). The CDR3 nucleotides are TGTGCCAGTAGTACCCCCCTAGATTTGGGCGCTGAAGCTTTCTTT. Protein: CASSTPLDLGAEAFF.

This clonotype was seen ten or more times. The rearrangement links TRBV24-1 to TRBJ2-5; perhaps TRBD1 as D (5 bases). Trimming removed 9 bases from V and 1 base from J, with 20 bases in between. The CDR3 loop spans 16 amino acids. Germline CDR1 reads KGHDR; CDR2 reads SFDVKD. The CDR3 nucleotides read TGTGCCACCGGGGCCCTGTCGACACCTTCCCAAGAGACCCAGTACTTC. It encodes CATGALSTPSQETQYF.

This clonotype was observed many times. The genes are TRBV5-6 and TRBJ1-6; D unclear. The CDR3 consists of 16 residues. In germline, CDR1 is SGHDT, CDR2 YYEEEE. The V gene lost 0 bases and the J gene lost 7 bases, with 14 bases spanning the gap. This chain's CDR3 is CASSLVSLHSNSPLHF. CDR3 DNA: TGTGCCAGCAGCTTGGTATCACTCCACTCCAATTCACCCCTCCACTTT.

V gene TRBV12-3 or TRBV12-4 combines with J gene TRBJ1-3; D is ambiguous. Trimming removed 6 bases from V and 4 bases from J, with 4 bases in between. The CDR3 is made up of 11 amino acids. The CDR3 DNA follows: TGTGCCAGCAGGTCCGGAAACACCATATATTTT. It specifies CASRSGNTIYF.

This clonotype was recorded at least ten times. The rearrangement joins TRBV7-2 to TRBJ1-5; D unresolved. Per germline, CDR1 SGHTA and CDR2 FQGNSA. Trimming removed 3 bases at V and 4 bases at J, with 13 bases between. This CDR3 region has 15 residues. CDR3 amino acids: CASSFGVWANQPQHF. The CDR3 nucleotides are TGTGCCAGCAGCTTCGGGGTGTGGGCAAATCAGCCCCAGCATTTT.

The chain employs TRBV29-1 and TRBJ2-7; perhaps TRBD1 as D (5 bases). Looked up from germline, CDR1 is SQVTM and CDR2 is ANQGSEA. The CDR3 runs 12 residues. The germline V and J ends were trimmed by 3 bases and 4 bases, with 10 bases remaining between them. CDR3 amino acids: CSVEGPNYEQYV. In DNA form, the CDR3 reads TGCAGCGTTGAGGGGCCTAATTACGAGCAGTACGTC.

The J gene is TRBJ2-7, the V gene TRBV7-1, with D perhaps matching TRBD1 (6 bases). TRBV7-1 is designated an ORF whose function remains uncertain. V shed 2 bases and J shed 4 bases, with 15 bases lying between them. This CDR3 comprises 15 residues. The CDR3 DNA is TGTGCCAGCAGCTCACCCCAGGGGAACCAATACGAGCAGTACTTC. Protein: CASSSPQGNQYEQYF.

The chain links TRBV19 to TRBJ2-7; D is unresolved. This CDR3 has 13 amino acids. Per germline, CDR1 LNHDA and CDR2 SQIVND (reference sequence). Trimming cost V 3 bases and J 7 bases, with 13 bases left between them. This CDR3 reads CASSILVRSEQYF. The CDR3 nucleotides are TGTGCCAGTAGTATTCTGGTGAGGAGTGAGCAGTACTTC.

The rearrangement joins TRBV7-9 to TRBJ2-7, with a possible D match to TRBD2 (6 bases). The germline V gene encodes CDR1 SEHNR and CDR2 FQNEAQ (reference sequence). The V and J ends lost 5 bases and 2 bases respectively, with 13 bases between them. This CDR3 has 14 amino acids. CDR3 in amino acids: CASSRELAPYEQYF. The CDR3 nucleotides are TGTGCCAGCAGCCGTGAACTAGCTCCCTACGAGCAGTACTTC. The full variable domain, its missing parts supplied by reference TRBV7-9 and TRBJ2-7, is DTGVSQNPRHKITKRGQNVTFRCDPISEHNRLYWYRQTLGQGPEFLTYFQNEAQLEKSRLLSDRFSAERPKGSFSTLEIQRTEQGDSAMYLCASSRELAPYEQYFGPGTRLTVT.

This clonotype was counted between two and nine times. V is TRBV4-3 and J is TRBJ1-1, with D possibly matching TRBD1 (6 bases). Trimming pared 4 bases from V and 5 bases from J, leaving 17 bases between. This CDR3 region has 15 residues. The V gene's germline CDR1 is LGHNA and CDR2 YSLEER. The CDR3 DNA follows: TGCGCCAGCAGCCCCGCGGAGGGGGGGAGGACTGAAGCTTTCTTT. Translation gives CASSPAEGGRTEAFF.

At least ten counts were recorded for this clonotype. The chain links TRBV5-5 to TRBJ2-7; D is undetermined. The CDR3 is 19 amino acids. V shed 2 bases and J shed 9 bases, with 33 bases lying between them. Germline V gene data show CDR1 as SGHKS and CDR2 as YYEKEE (reference sequence). CDR3 loop: CASSFGNRQSTIGNWGQYF. CDR3 nucleotides: TGTGCCAGCAGCTTTGGGAACCGGCAATCTACGATTGGCAACTGGGGGCAGTACTTC.

This clonotype appeared many times. This sequence joins TRBV6-5 and TRBJ2-4, with D unclear. From germline, CDR1 is MNHEY and CDR2 SVGAGI. CDR3 length equals 15 residues. V was cut by 5 bases and J by 1 base, with 12 bases left in between. CDR3 DNA: TGTGCCAGCAGTCCCGAACCATCGGCCAAAAACATTCAGTACTTC. As protein: CASSPEPSAKNIQYF.

A word on this clonotype: The junction does not match germline at one end; this may be a read error. The gene calls are TRBV7-7 and TRBJ1-5; 9 nucleotides match TRBD1. Germline CDR1 SSHAT, CDR2 FNYEAQ (reference sequence). The CDR3 is 13 amino acids. CDR3 protein: CASIPGTGPYEHF. CDR3 DNA sequence: TGTGCTAGCATCCCTGGGACAGGGCCCTACGAGCATTTT.

This clonotype has a single count. V usage is TRBV7-9 and J usage is TRBJ2-1; D gene unclear. CDR1 SEHNR and CDR2 FQNEAQ come from the germline V gene (reference sequence). The length of the CDR3 is 13 residues. V gave up 4 bases and J gave up 6 bases, with 10 bases separating them. The DNA for the CDR3 is TGTGCCAGCAGCTCAAATCTGGGCAATGAGCAGTTCTTC. It translates to CASSSNLGNEQFF. The variable domain in full, completed from reference TRBV7-9 and TRBJ2-1, reads DTGVSQNPRHKITKRGQNVTFRCDPISEHNRLYWYRQTLGQGPEFLTYFQNEAQLEKSRLLSDRFSAERPKGSFSTLEIQRTEQGDSAMYLCASSSNLGNEQFFGPGTRLTVL.

This clonotype was picked up many times. The chain joins TRBV20-1 to TRBJ1-4, with 7 bases that match TRBD1. J lost 4 bases, V lost 6 bases, and 5 bases had no gene match. The CDR3 loop spans 13 amino acids. The germline CDR1 and CDR2 sequences are DFQATT and SNEGSKA (reference sequence). CDR3 sequence: CSASTGNNEKLFF. The CDR3 DNA reads TGCAGTGCCTCGACAGGGAATAATGAAAAACTGTTTTTT.

The rearrangement uses TRBV11-3 and TRBJ2-3; 12 nucleotides line up with TRBD2. The germline V gene encodes CDR1 SGHNT and CDR2 YENEEA. The length of the CDR3 is 18 residues. The V segment lost 4 bases and the J segment 2 bases; nucleotides outside the gene matches: 10. CDR3 amino acids: CASSSGRTSGVLTDTQYF. CDR3 DNA sequence: TGTGCCAGCAGCTCAGGACGGACTAGCGGGGTACTCACAGATACGCAGTATTTT.

The chain recombines TRBV20-1 with TRBJ2-7; either TRBD1 or TRBD2 may fit D (5 bases each). This CDR3 is built from 12 residues. V was shortened by 6 bases and J by 2 bases, with 11 bases between the two germline ends. Germline CDR1 DFQATT, CDR2 SNEGSKA (reference sequence). CDR3 DNA sequence: TGCAGTGCAGAGGGACGTACCTACGAGCAGTACTTC. Translating it yields CSAEGRTYEQYF.

With regard to this clonotype: A read error is possible here, since a much larger clone lies one base away. The chain links TRBV5-1 to TRBJ2-3; D could derive from TRBD1 or TRBD2 (5 bases each). Germline V gene lookup returns CDR1 SGHRS and CDR2 YFSETQ. The CDR3 has 17 amino acids. CDR3 DNA sequence: TGCGCCGGCAGCTTGGTGCCGAGAGGGGCTAGCACAGATACGCAGTATTTT. This gives the protein CAGSLVPRGASTDTQYF.

This clonotype was detected many times. CDR3 sequence (DNA): TGTGCCAGCAGTTACGGTCCGGGACAGAGCACAGATACGCAGTATTTT. Its protein product is CASSYGPGQSTDTQYF. The rearrangement links TRBV6-2 or TRBV6-3 to TRBJ2-3; 7 bases are a match to TRBD1. CDR3 length: 16 amino acids. The trim removed 2 bases at V and 0 bases at J, leaving 5 bases unmatched. The germline gives CDR1 MNHEY, CDR2 SVGEGT.

There are many counts of this clonotype. The chain couples TRBV19 to TRBJ1-2, with D unclear. The CDR3 totals 12 residues. V was cut by 5 bases and J by 5 bases, with 9 bases left in between. In germline, CDR1 is LNHDA, CDR2 SQIVND (reference sequence). The CDR3 DNA follows: TGTGCCAGTAGTTCAGACACGTATGGCTACACCTTC. It encodes CASSSDTYGYTF.

This clonotype was observed a few times. The chain combines TRBV19 with TRBJ2-7; D may correspond to TRBD1 or TRBD2 (5 bases each). V was trimmed by 3 bases and J by 0 bases, leaving 12 bases between them. Germline lookup yields CDR1 LNHDA and CDR2 SQIVND (reference sequence). The CDR3 loop spans 15 amino acids. This CDR3 is CASSMGVGVSYEQYF. Written as DNA, the CDR3 is TGTGCCAGTAGTATGGGGGTAGGGGTCTCCTACGAGCAGTACTTC.

The chain has TRBV7-6 and TRBJ2-3; 11 bases align to TRBD2. With 3 bases clipped from V and 6 bases from J, the junction kept 8 bases outside the gene matches. CDR1 SGHVS and CDR2 FNYEAQ come from the germline V gene. The length of the CDR3 is 16 residues. CDR3 region: CASSLLAGGGGDTQYF. CDR3 nucleotide sequence: TGTGCCAGCAGCTTGCTAGCGGGGGGCGGTGGGGATACGCAGTATTTT.

The chain employs TRBV11-3 and TRBJ2-7, with D possibly being TRBD1 (5 bases). Germline CDR1 is SGHNT and CDR2 is YENEEA. V lost 4 bases and J lost 4, with 11 bases in between. The CDR3 contains 13 residues. CDR3 bases: TGTGCCAGCAGCTACTTCCAGGGTTACGAGCAGTACTTC. This sequence encodes CASSYFQGYEQYF.

A word on this clonotype: A much larger clone differs by one base, so this may be a read error. The CDR3 nucleotides are TGTGCCAGCTGCTTGGGCCAGGCACATGAGACCCAGCACTTC. It translates to CASCLGQAHETQHF. The rearrangement links TRBV6-1 to TRBJ2-5, with no clear D. CDR1 and CDR2 from the germline V gene are MNHNS and SASEGT. CDR3 size: 14 residues.

This clonotype was detected many times. The chain links TRBV20-1 to TRBJ1-1; D gene ambiguous. The CDR3 has 13 residues. Germline V CDR1 and CDR2: DFQATT, SNEGSKA (reference sequence). The ends were cut back, 1 base at V and 5 bases at J, with 11 bases in the middle. The DNA of the CDR3 is TGCAGTGCTAGAGGCGGGCCGTGGACTGAAGCTTTCTTT. It encodes CSARGGPWTEAFF.

The rearrangement links TRBV15 to TRBJ2-5; D tentatively fits TRBD1 or TRBD2 (5 bases each). The germline V and J ends were trimmed by 3 bases and 4 bases, with 18 bases remaining between them. Germline assignment: CDR1 LNHNV and CDR2 YYDKDF (reference sequence). This CDR3 comprises 16 residues. CDR3 in DNA: TGTGCCACCAGCAGGGAGATGGGTGGGGGTCGAGAGACCCAGTACTTC. It encodes CATSREMGGGRETQYF. Full variable domain (missing parts from reference TRBV15 and TRBJ2-5): DAMVIQNPRYQVTQFGKPVTLSCSQTLNHNVMYWYQQKSSQAPKLLFHYYDKDFNNEADTPDNFQSRRPNTSFCFLDIRSPGLGDTAMYLCATSREMGGGRETQYFGPGTRLLVL.